Below are 28 T cell receptor beta chains sequenced from a single sample in a study of regulatory T cells in long-lasting Graves disease. The time point is: newly diagnosed GD, antithyroid drugs for less than 3 months. PBMC RNA was the source of the TCR library. Investigators prepared the TCR beta libraries by applying iRepertoire HTBI primers and Arm-PCR of CDR3 regions. TCRdb used MiXCR to reprocess the multiplex PCR reads, holding one entry per CDR3 protein. The repertoire has around 250,000 distinct CDR3 sequences, approximately 20% of them found once; the top ten carry approximately 15%. Separately, the same data were catalogued under a study of T cells in Graves' hyperthyroidism and ophthalmopathy.

The material was peripheral blood mononuclear cells (PBMCs), obtained at new diagnosis, from a patient treated with antithyroid drugs. These receptors all come from a woman aged 25 to 45 with Graves disease.

This clonotype appeared many times. The chain recombines TRBV12-3 or TRBV12-4 with TRBJ1-5, with unresolved D. Trimming pared 6 bases from V and 3 bases from J, leaving 9 bases between. The CDR3 covers 13 residues. CDR3 residues: CASSPRPNQPQHF. CDR3 coding DNA: TGTGCCAGCAGCCCAAGGCCCAATCAGCCCCAGCATTTT.

This clonotype occurred many times. The chain joins TRBV6-1 to TRBJ1-1, with 8 bases aligning to TRBD1. Germline V gene lookup returns CDR1 MNHNS and CDR2 SASEGT. The CDR3 covers 13 residues. The V segment lost 7 bases and the J segment 5 bases; nucleotides outside the gene matches: 6. CDR3 sequence reads: CASTETGATEAFF. The DNA of the CDR3 is TGTGCCAGCACCGAGACAGGGGCGACTGAAGCTTTCTTT.

This clonotype was seen ten or more times. The chain links TRBV6-1 to TRBJ1-5; D unresolved. Trimming removed 7 bases at V and 6 bases at J, with 13 bases between. Germline CDR1 is MNHNS and CDR2 is SASEGT. The CDR3 sequence is 13 residues long. In DNA form, the CDR3 reads TGTGCCAGCATCCTGACGTTCGGTCAGCCCCAGCATTTT. Translation: CASILTFGQPQHF.

This clonotype was recorded many times. The rearrangement uses TRBV5-1 and TRBJ1-6; 7 nucleotides align to TRBD1. Germline values: CDR1 SGHRS, CDR2 YFSETQ. V lost 4 bases and J lost 5; bases outside the gene matches: 9. The CDR3 totals 16 residues. In DNA form, the CDR3 reads TGCGCCAGCAGCAGATCCCCAGGGGGTGATAATTCACCCCTCCACTTT. This encodes CASSRSPGGDNSPLHF.

This clonotype was counted a few times. A much larger clone differs from this one at a single base, so this may be a read error. The chain combines TRBV5-1 with TRBJ2-1; D is unclear. Trimming stripped 7 bases from V and 5 bases from J, with 19 bases between. The germline V gene has CDR1 SGHRS and CDR2 YFSETQ. This CDR3 spans 15 amino acids. CDR3: CASCTSTTTHNEQFF. Written as DNA, the CDR3 is TGCGCCAGCTGCACTTCCACTACTACCCACAATGAGCAGTTCTTC. The full variable domain, in which reference TRBV5-1 and TRBJ2-1 provide the parts outside the CDR3, is KAGVTQTPRYLIKTRGQQVTLSCSPISGHRSVSWYQQTPGQGLQFLFEYFSETQRNKGNFPGRFSGRQFSNSRSEMNVSTLELGDSALYLCASCTSTTTHNEQFFGPGTRLTVL.

This clonotype was seen ten or more times. The chain combines TRBV6-4 with TRBJ2-7; no definite D call. Trimming removed 6 bases at V and 0 bases at J, with 12 bases between. CDR1 MRHNA and CDR2 SNTAGT come from the germline V gene. The CDR3 is 14 amino acids. CDR3 nucleotides: TGTGCCAGCAGACCGGCGGCTAACTCCTACGAGCAGTACTTC. Translation: CASRPAANSYEQYF.

This clonotype was counted many times. The chain is built from TRBV7-2 and TRBJ2-7; D unresolved. There are 17 residues in the CDR3. The V and J ends lost 4 bases and 0 bases respectively, with 19 bases between them. The germline V gene encodes CDR1 SGHTA and CDR2 FQGNSA. The CDR3 loop reads CASSSPWVGSSSYEQYF. CDR3 nucleotides: TGTGCCAGCAGCTCCCCCTGGGTCGGCAGCTCCTCCTACGAGCAGTACTTC.

The sample holds many counts of this clonotype. The chain joins TRBV20-1 to TRBJ1-2; no reliable D call. The CDR3 extends over 14 amino acids. V dropped 0 bases and J dropped 4 bases, with 12 bases sitting between them. CDR1 is DFQATT, CDR2 SNEGSKA, per germline (reference sequence). The CDR3 reads CSARDEDRGYGYTF. Written as DNA, the CDR3 is TGCAGTGCTAGAGATGAGGATCGGGGCTATGGCTACACCTTC.

Ten or more counts support this clonotype. J is TRBJ1-2 and V is TRBV24-1; perhaps TRBD1 as D (6 bases). The CDR3 covers 14 residues. V lost 3 bases and J lost 8, with 15 bases in between. Germline CDR1 KGHDR, CDR2 SFDVKD. The CDR3: CATSDKNRVEGYTF. In DNA, the CDR3 is TGTGCCACCAGTGATAAAAACAGGGTAGAAGGCTACACCTTC.

In its sample, this clonotype was seen many times. The V gene is TRBV2, the J gene TRBJ1-2; 10 bases line up with TRBD1. Germline CDR1 SNHLY, CDR2 FYNNEI. The CDR3 sequence is 13 residues long. With 6 bases clipped from V and 6 bases from J, the junction kept 4 bases outside the gene matches. CDR3 region: CASSLGQGNGYTF. DNA for the CDR3: TGTGCCAGCAGCCTGGGACAGGGGAATGGCTACACCTTC.

The rearrangement joins TRBV13 to TRBJ2-3, with 9 bases identical to TRBD2. The CDR3 sequence is 16 residues long. The germline gives CDR1 PRHDT, CDR2 FYEKMQ (reference sequence). J gave up 7 bases and V 5 bases, and 13 bases lay outside the gene matches. CDR3 loop: CASSDPSGEQTNTQYF. The DNA for the CDR3 is TGTGCCAGCAGCGACCCTAGCGGGGAACAAACAAATACGCAGTATTTT.

This clonotype came up many times. The chain carries TRBV18 and TRBJ1-4; a possible D gene is TRBD1 (6 bases). The CDR3 length is 14 residues. Trimming pared 3 bases from V and 8 bases from J, leaving 13 bases between. Germline V CDR1 and CDR2: KGHSH, LQKENI. The CDR3 sequence: CASSPRTDYEKLFF. CDR3 nucleotide sequence: TGTGCCAGCTCACCGAGGACAGACTACGAAAAACTGTTTTTT. Together with reference TRBV18 and TRBJ1-4, the CDR3 gives the full variable domain: NAGVMQNPRHLVRRRGQEARLRCSPMKGHSHVYWYRQLPEEGLKFMVYLQKENIIDESGMPKERFSAEFPKEGPSILRIQQVVRGDSAAYFCASSPRTDYEKLFFGSGTQLSVL.

This clonotype was observed many times. The chain combines TRBV27 with TRBJ1-6, with 7 bases lining up with TRBD1. CDR1 is MNHEY and CDR2 is SMNVEV in the germline V gene (reference sequence). This CDR3 is 17 amino acids long. V lost 3 bases to trimming and J lost 6 bases; unmatched junction nucleotides: 11. Written as DNA, the CDR3 is TGTGCCAGCAGTTTCGCGCAGGGGGATTTCGGTAATTCACCCCTCCACTTT. Translating it yields CASSFAQGDFGNSPLHF.

The sample holds many counts of this clonotype. A junction boundary mismatches the germline segment, possibly from a read error. J is TRBJ1-1 and V is TRBV12-3 or TRBV12-4; 8 positions match TRBD1. This CDR3 has 11 residues. In nucleotides, the CDR3 is TGTGCTAGCAGGGGGCTTTCTGAAGCTTTCTTT. Translating it yields CASRGLSEAFF.

The chain uses TRBV19 and TRBJ2-5; D remains ambiguous. Trimming cost V 3 bases and J 3 bases, with 8 bases left between them. The CDR3 covers 13 residues. Germline loops: CDR1 LNHDA, CDR2 SQIVND (reference sequence). CDR3 sequence reads: CASSMGQKETQYF. In DNA, the CDR3 is TGTGCCAGTAGTATGGGTCAAAAAGAGACCCAGTACTTC. Variable domain in full (rest from reference TRBV19 and TRBJ2-5): DGGITQSPKYLFRKEGQNVTLSCEQNLNHDAMYWYRQDPGQGLRLIYYSQIVNDFQKGDIAEGYSVSREKKESFPLTVTSAQKNPTAFYLCASSMGQKETQYFGPGTRLLVL.

In this sample, this clonotype turned up many times. The chain is built from TRBV2 and TRBJ2-1; the match to TRBD2 covers 9 bases. CDR3 size: 16 residues. CDR1 is SNHLY and CDR2 is FYNNEI in the germline V gene. V gave up 5 bases and J gave up 4 bases; unmatched junction bases: 9. This chain's CDR3 is CASSSPAGGLYNEQFF. For the CDR3, the DNA is TGTGCCAGCAGTTCCCCGGCGGGGGGGCTTTACAATGAGCAGTTCTTC.

This clonotype showed up many times. CDR3 in amino acids: CASSPLGVGYGYTF. The DNA of the CDR3 is TGTGCCAGCAGCCCCCTCGGGGTTGGGTATGGCTACACCTTC. The chain recombines TRBV7-2 with TRBJ1-2; no clear D. This CDR3 comprises 14 residues. Germline V gives CDR1 SGHTA, CDR2 FQGNSA. V lost 5 bases, J lost 5 bases, and 15 bases lay in between.

The sample holds a few counts of this clonotype. This sequence joins TRBV29-1 and TRBJ1-3, with D unresolved. Germline V lookup: CDR1 SQVTM, CDR2 ANQGSEA. Trimming removed 1 base from V and 1 base from J, with 5 bases in between. The CDR3 is 13 residues long. CDR3 nucleotides: TGCAGCGTTGAAGGGGCATCTGGAAACACCATATATTTT. Its translation: CSVEGASGNTIYF.

The chain is built from TRBV5-4 and TRBJ2-1; TRBD1 matches 10 bases. Germline loops: CDR1 SGHNT, CDR2 YYREEE (reference sequence). The trim removed 6 bases at V and 6 bases at J, leaving 9 bases unmatched. The CDR3 covers 15 residues. The CDR3 DNA is TGTGCCAGCACCCGACCGGGACAGGGGTCCAATGAGCAGTTCTTC. This translates into CASTRPGQGSNEQFF.

This clonotype was observed many times. The rearrangement joins TRBV11-2 to TRBJ1-1, with D perhaps TRBD1 (6 bases). The V and J ends lost 2 bases and 1 base respectively, with 23 bases between them. This CDR3 has 19 residues. Germline lookup yields CDR1 SGHAT and CDR2 FQNNGV. The CDR3: CASSLTVAGVGGRNTEAFF. CDR3 sequence (DNA): TGTGCCAGCAGCTTAACGGTGGCAGGGGTGGGAGGGAGGAACACTGAAGCTTTCTTT. The whole variable domain, filled in from reference TRBV11-2 and TRBJ1-1, reads EAGVAQSPRYKIIEKRQSVAFWCNPISGHATLYWYQQILGQGPKLLIQFQNNGVVDDSQLPKDRFSAERLKGVDSTLKIQPAKLEDSAVYLCASSLTVAGVGGRNTEAFFGQGTRLTVV.

V and J are TRBV6-2 or TRBV6-3 and TRBJ2-3; D may be TRBD2 (6 bases). The germline gives CDR1 MNHEY, CDR2 SVGEGT. The V end lost 9 bases, the J end lost 1 base, and 17 bases lay between the germline ends. The CDR3 extends over 15 amino acids. CDR3 residues: CASRDGGLGTDTQYF. Written as DNA, the CDR3 is TGTGCCAGTAGAGACGGGGGTCTGGGCACAGATACGCAGTATTTT.

This clonotype was observed at least ten times. V usage is TRBV5-1 and J usage is TRBJ2-5; D is perhaps TRBD1 (6 bases). Trimming removed 4 bases at V and 2 bases at J, with 15 bases between. The V gene's germline CDR1 is SGHRS and CDR2 YFSETQ. This CDR3 contains 15 residues. CDR3 coding DNA: TGCGCCAGCAGCAGTACAGGGAGTAGGCAAGAGACCCAGTACTTC. Amino acids: CASSSTGSRQETQYF.

The chain employs TRBV11-2 and TRBJ1-2; no clear D. This CDR3 is 12 amino acids long. CDR1 and CDR2 (germline): SGHAT, FQNNGV. V was clipped by 5 bases and J by 8 bases, with 12 bases between them. The CDR3 bases are TGTGCCAGCAGCCCAACCCCGGGGGGCTACACCTTC. The encoded protein is CASSPTPGGYTF.

This clonotype was observed at least ten times. The CDR3 is CSASSDFYYGYTF. CDR3 DNA sequence: TGCAGTGCTAGCTCGGACTTCTATTATGGCTACACCTTC. The chain links TRBV20-1 to TRBJ1-2; D call uncertain. The CDR3 is 13 amino acids. Trimming stripped 3 bases from V and 5 bases from J, with 13 bases between. The germline CDR1 and CDR2 sequences are DFQATT and SNEGSKA (reference sequence).

This clonotype was detected ten times or more. The chain carries TRBV9 and TRBJ1-4, with a tentative D call TRBD1 (6 bases). V was clipped by 7 bases and J by 5 bases, with 18 bases between them. The CDR3 is 15 amino acids. Germline lookup yields CDR1 SGDLS and CDR2 YYNGEE. The CDR3, as DNA: TGTGCCAGCGGAAGAACAGGGAAGGAAAATGAAAAACTGTTTTTT. Its translation: CASGRTGKENEKLFF.

This clonotype was counted at least ten times. The chain carries TRBV12-5 and TRBJ1-1, with TRBD1 as a possible D gene (6 bases). V lost 7 bases and J lost 1, with 16 bases in between. The germline V gene encodes CDR1 LGHNT and CDR2 FRNRAP. The length of the CDR3 is 15 residues. For the CDR3, the DNA is TGTGCTAGTGTTCCCGAAGGGGGGCGGAACACTGAAGCTTTCTTT. Protein: CASVPEGGRNTEAFF.

This clonotype has a count of ten or more. J is TRBJ2-2 and V is TRBV10-1, with D uncertain. CDR3 size: 15 residues. CDR1 and CDR2 from the germline V gene are WNHNN and SYGVQD (reference sequence). The germline V and J ends were trimmed by 3 bases and 0 bases, with 8 bases remaining between them. CDR3 bases: TGCGCCAGCAGTGATTCGCGGACGAACACCGGGGAGCTGTTTTTT. It encodes CASSDSRTNTGELFF.

This clonotype has only a few counts. The rearrangement uses TRBV24-1 and TRBJ2-2; 8 nucleotides align to TRBD1. The CDR3 has 16 residues. CDR1 is KGHDR and CDR2 is SFDVKD in the germline V gene. V lost 2 bases to trimming and J lost 5 bases; unmatched junction nucleotides: 6. Here the CDR3 reads CATSDSDRGETGELFF. CDR3 in DNA: TGTGCCACCAGTGATTCCGACAGGGGAGAGACCGGGGAGCTGTTTTTT.